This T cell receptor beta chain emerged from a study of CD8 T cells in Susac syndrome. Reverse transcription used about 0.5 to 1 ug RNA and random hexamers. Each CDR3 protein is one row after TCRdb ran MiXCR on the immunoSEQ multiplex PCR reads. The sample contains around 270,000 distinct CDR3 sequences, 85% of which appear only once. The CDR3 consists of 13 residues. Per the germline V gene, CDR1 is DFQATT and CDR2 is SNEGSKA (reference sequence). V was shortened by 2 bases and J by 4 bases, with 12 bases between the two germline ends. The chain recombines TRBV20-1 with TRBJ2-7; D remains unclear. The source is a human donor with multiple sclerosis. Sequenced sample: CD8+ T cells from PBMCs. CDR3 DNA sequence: TGCAGTGCTAGAACACCCTCATCTTACGAGCAGTACTTC. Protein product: CSARTPSSYEQYF.